The 14 T cell receptor beta chains below were found in one sample sequenced in a study of T cells after yellow fever vaccination. MiXCR, run by TCRdb on the 5' RACE reads, gives a single entry per CDR3 protein. The sample consists of around 320,000 distinct CDR3 sequences, approximately 8% of them appearing once. Sequenced here: CD4+ T cells sorted from PBMCs, sampled 5 days after the yellow fever booster vaccination. The source is a man aged 18 to 29 who received the YFV17D yellow fever vaccine.

This clonotype has a handful of counts. The V gene is TRBV7-2, the J gene TRBJ2-3; 8 bases align to TRBD2. CDR3 length: 16 amino acids. V dropped 5 bases and J dropped 4; count of bases not matched to a gene: 11. Germline CDR1 reads SGHTA; CDR2 reads FQGNSA. The CDR3 region has the DNA TGTGCCAGCAGCCTCGCGCAGGCGGGGGGCGCAGATACGCAGTATTTT. Translated: CASSLAQAGGADTQYF.

CDR3: CASSYGVPGGSGNTIYF. The CDR3 nucleotides are TGTGCCAGCAGTTACGGTGTCCCCGGGGGCTCGGGAAACACCATATATTTT. The chain links TRBV6-5 to TRBJ1-3; tentative D call: TRBD1 (6 bases). Trimming shortened V by 2 bases and J by 4 bases, and 18 bases separated the two germline ends. CDR3 length: 17 residues. Germline CDR1 reads MNHEY; CDR2 reads SVGAGI.

The chain couples TRBV12-3 or TRBV12-4 to TRBJ1-4, with TRBD1 matching 7 bases. The CDR3 spans 17 residues. J lost 4 bases, V lost 5 bases, and 13 bases had no gene match. The CDR3 is CASSLYRGQAINEKLFF. The CDR3 DNA sequence: TGTGCCAGCAGTCTTTACCGTGGACAGGCGATTAATGAAAAACTGTTTTTT.

This clonotype appeared a few times. The chain links TRBV12-3 or TRBV12-4 to TRBJ2-1; perhaps D is TRBD1 or TRBD2 (5 bases each). The CDR3 contains 16 residues. Trimming removed 2 bases from V and 8 bases from J, with 19 bases in between. CDR3 region: CASSLFGAAVGDEQFF. CDR3 DNA: TGTGCCAGCAGTTTATTCGGGGCCGCAGTTGGTGATGAGCAGTTCTTC.

This clonotype came up a few times. The CDR3, as DNA: TGTGCCACCAGTGATTTTAGCTGGACGGTAAGGGGAACTGGGGCCAACGTCCTGACTTTC. As protein: CATSDFSWTVRGTGANVLTF. The chain couples TRBV24-1 to TRBJ2-6, with D possibly matching TRBD1 (5 bases). Germline-derived CDR1 and CDR2 are KGHDR and SFDVKD. The CDR3 sequence is 20 residues long. With 1 base removed from V and 2 bases from J, the gap between germline ends came to 20 bases.

This chain links TRBV11-1 with TRBJ1-2; the D is unclear. From germline, CDR1 is SGHAT and CDR2 FQDESV (reference sequence). Trimming took 5 bases from V and 2 from J, leaving 15 bases between them. CDR3 length: 15 residues. CDR3 amino acids: CASSARSLGNYGYTF. The CDR3 DNA reads TGTGCCAGCAGCGCGAGGTCACTGGGGAACTATGGCTACACCTTC. The whole variable domain, filled in from reference TRBV11-1 and TRBJ1-2, reads EAEVAQSPRYKITEKSQAVAFWCDPISGHATLYWYRQILGQGPELLVQFQDESVVDDSQLPKDRFSAERLKGVDSTLKIQPAELGDSAMYLCASSARSLGNYGYTFGSGTRLTVV.

J is TRBJ1-1 and V is TRBV9; a weak D match, TRBD1 (5 bases). This CDR3 has 15 amino acids. V dropped 4 bases and J dropped 3 bases, with 16 bases sitting between them. CDR1 SGDLS and CDR2 YYNGEE come from the germline V gene. CDR3 sequence reads: CASSIGAGGDTEAFF. In nucleotides, the CDR3 is TGTGCCAGCAGCATAGGGGCGGGTGGGGACACTGAAGCTTTCTTT.

This clonotype was counted a few times. V gene TRBV20-1 combines with J gene TRBJ2-1; D unresolved. This CDR3 spans 12 amino acids. CDR1 DFQATT and CDR2 SNEGSKA come from the germline V gene (reference sequence). Trimming cost V 7 bases and J 0 bases, with 7 bases left between them. This CDR3 reads CSGRRSYNEQFF. In nucleotides, the CDR3 is TGCAGTGGGCGTCGCTCCTACAATGAGCAGTTCTTC.

This clonotype was counted only a few times. The J gene is TRBJ1-4, the V gene TRBV6-6; 10 bases are shared with TRBD1. The CDR3 is 16 residues long. CDR1 MNHNY and CDR2 SVGAGI come from the germline V gene (reference sequence). With 6 bases clipped from V and 5 bases from J, the junction kept 9 bases outside the gene matches. In nucleotides, the CDR3 is TGTGCCAGCAGCTACCTGGACAGGGGGAAAAATGAAAAACTGTTTTTT. This codes for CASSYLDRGKNEKLFF.

This chain links TRBV27 with TRBJ1-5; D may be TRBD1 (5 bases). V shed 6 bases and J shed 0 bases, with 15 bases lying between them. Looked up from germline, CDR1 is MNHEY and CDR2 is SMNVEV (reference sequence). This CDR3 is built from 16 residues. Written as DNA, the CDR3 is TGTGCCAGCAGCCCCGTCTGGGACTATAGCAATCAGCCCCAGCATTTT. Residues: CASSPVWDYSNQPQHF.

This clonotype was counted a few times. V is TRBV11-2 and J is TRBJ2-3; TRBD2 matches at 14 bases. The CDR3 is made up of 16 amino acids. With V trimmed by 4 bases and J by 5 bases, 5 bases remained unmatched. CDR1 is SGHAT and CDR2 is FQNNGV in the germline V gene. CDR3 residues: CASSYGTSGGVDTQYF. DNA for the CDR3: TGTGCCAGCAGCTATGGGACTAGCGGGGGTGTAGATACGCAGTATTTT.

This clonotype has a count of ten or more. This rearrangement joins TRBV2 to TRBJ1-4, with D possibly TRBD1 on 5 matching bases. CDR3 size: 15 residues. Looked up from germline, CDR1 is SNHLY and CDR2 is FYNNEI. The V end was cut by 7 bases, the J end by 4 bases, with 16 bases between. The CDR3 DNA reads as TGTGCCAGCACGGACCGGGACGGGTTTAATGAAAAACTGTTTTTT. This translates into CASTDRDGFNEKLFF.

This clonotype was observed a handful of times. The J gene is TRBJ2-1, the V gene TRBV5-4; the D gene could be TRBD1 or TRBD2 (5 bases each). Trimming took 0 bases from V and 9 from J, leaving 16 bases between them. There are 15 residues in the CDR3. CDR1 and CDR2 (germline): SGHNT, YYREEE (reference sequence). The CDR3 DNA follows: TGTGCCAGCAGCTTGGTTCGTGGCTGGGACGCTGAGCAGTTCTTC. It is translated as CASSLVRGWDAEQFF.

This clonotype was seen more than once but under ten times. V and J are TRBV9 and TRBJ2-1, with D maybe TRBD2 (7 bases). CDR1 is SGDLS, CDR2 YYNGEE, per germline. The CDR3 spans 15 residues. V lost 2 bases to trimming and J lost 1 base, with 10 bases between them. This CDR3 reads CASSVGGTSYNEQFF. The CDR3 coding sequence is TGTGCCAGCAGCGTGGGGGGGACATCCTACAATGAGCAGTTCTTC.